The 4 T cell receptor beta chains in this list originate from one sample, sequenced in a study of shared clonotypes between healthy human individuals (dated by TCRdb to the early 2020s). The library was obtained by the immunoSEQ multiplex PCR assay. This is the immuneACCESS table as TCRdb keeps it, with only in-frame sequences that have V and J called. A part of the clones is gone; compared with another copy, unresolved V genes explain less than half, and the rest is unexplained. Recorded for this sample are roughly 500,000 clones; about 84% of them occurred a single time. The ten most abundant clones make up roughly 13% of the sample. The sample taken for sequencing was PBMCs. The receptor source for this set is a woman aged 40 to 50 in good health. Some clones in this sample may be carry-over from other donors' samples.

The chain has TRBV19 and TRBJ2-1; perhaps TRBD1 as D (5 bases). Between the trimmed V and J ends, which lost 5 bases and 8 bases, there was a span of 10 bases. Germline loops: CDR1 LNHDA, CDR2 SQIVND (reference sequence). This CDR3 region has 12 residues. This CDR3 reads CASSPRAYEQFF. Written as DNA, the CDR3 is TGTGCCAGTAGTCCCAGGGCCTATGAGCAGTTCTTC.

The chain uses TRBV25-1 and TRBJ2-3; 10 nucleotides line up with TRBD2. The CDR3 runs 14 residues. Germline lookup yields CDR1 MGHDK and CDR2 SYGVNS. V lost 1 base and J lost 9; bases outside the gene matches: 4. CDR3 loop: CASSESPTSGTQYF. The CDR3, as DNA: TGTGCCAGCAGTGAATCACCGACTAGCGGGACGCAGTATTTT.

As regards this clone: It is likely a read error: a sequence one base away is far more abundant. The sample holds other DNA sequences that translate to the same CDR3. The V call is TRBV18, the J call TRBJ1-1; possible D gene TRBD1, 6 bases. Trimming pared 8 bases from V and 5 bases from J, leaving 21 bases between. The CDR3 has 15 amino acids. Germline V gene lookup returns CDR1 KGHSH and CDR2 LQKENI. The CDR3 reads CASAGSAGQTTEAFF. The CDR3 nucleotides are TGTGCCAGCGCAGGGAGCGCTGGACAGACAACTGAAGCTTTCTTT.

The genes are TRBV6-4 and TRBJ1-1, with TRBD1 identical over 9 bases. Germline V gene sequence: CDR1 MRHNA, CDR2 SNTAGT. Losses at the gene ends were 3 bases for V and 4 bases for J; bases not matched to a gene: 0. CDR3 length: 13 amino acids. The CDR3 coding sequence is TGTGCCAGCAGTGAGGACAGGGGCACTGAAGCTTTCTTT. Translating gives CASSEDRGTEAFF.